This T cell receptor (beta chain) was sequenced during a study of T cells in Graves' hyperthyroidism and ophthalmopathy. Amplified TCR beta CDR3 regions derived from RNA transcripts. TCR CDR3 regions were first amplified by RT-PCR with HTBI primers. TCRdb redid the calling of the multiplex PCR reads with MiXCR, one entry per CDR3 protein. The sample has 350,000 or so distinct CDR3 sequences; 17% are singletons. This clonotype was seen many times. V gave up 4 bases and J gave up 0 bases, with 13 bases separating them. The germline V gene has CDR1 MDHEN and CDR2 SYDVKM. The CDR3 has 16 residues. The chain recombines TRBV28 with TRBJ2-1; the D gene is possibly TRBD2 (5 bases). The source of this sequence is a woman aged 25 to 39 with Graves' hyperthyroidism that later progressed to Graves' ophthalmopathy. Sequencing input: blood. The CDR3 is CASSSPEGSSYNEQFF. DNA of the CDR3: TGTGCCAGCAGTTCCCCCGAAGGGAGCTCCTACAATGAGCAGTTCTTC.